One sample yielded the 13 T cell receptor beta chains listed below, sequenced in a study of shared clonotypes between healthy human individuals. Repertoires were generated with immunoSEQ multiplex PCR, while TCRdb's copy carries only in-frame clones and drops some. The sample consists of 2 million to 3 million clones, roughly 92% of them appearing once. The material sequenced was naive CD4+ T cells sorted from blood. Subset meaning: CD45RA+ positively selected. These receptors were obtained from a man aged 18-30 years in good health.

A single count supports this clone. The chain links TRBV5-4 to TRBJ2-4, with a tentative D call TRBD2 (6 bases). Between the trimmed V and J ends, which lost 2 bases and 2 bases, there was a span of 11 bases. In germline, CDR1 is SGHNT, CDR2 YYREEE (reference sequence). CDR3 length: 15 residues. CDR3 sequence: CASSFPGSTKNIQYF. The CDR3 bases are TGTGCCAGCAGCTTCCCCGGGAGCACCAAAAACATTCAGTACTTC.

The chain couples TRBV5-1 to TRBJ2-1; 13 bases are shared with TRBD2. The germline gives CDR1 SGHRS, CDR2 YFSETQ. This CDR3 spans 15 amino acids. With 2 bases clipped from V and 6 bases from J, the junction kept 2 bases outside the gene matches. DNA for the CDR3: TGCGCCAGCAGCTTCAGACTAGCGGGGGGCAATGAGCAGTTCTTC. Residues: CASSFRLAGGNEQFF.

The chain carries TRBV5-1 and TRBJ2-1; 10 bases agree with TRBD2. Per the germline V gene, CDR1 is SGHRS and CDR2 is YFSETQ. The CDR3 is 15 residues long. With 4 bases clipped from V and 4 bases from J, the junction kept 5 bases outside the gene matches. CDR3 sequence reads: CASSPSGREYNEQFF. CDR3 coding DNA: TGCGCCAGCAGCCCGAGCGGGAGGGAGTACAATGAGCAGTTCTTC. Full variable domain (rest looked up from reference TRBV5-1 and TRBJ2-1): KAGVTQTPRYLIKTRGQQVTLSCSPISGHRSVSWYQQTPGQGLQFLFEYFSETQRNKGNFPGRFSGRQFSNSRSEMNVSTLELGDSALYLCASSPSGREYNEQFFGPGTRLTVL.

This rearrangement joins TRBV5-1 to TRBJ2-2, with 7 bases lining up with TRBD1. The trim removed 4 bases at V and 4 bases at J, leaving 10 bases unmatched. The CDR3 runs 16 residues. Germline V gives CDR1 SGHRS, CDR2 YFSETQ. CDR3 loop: CASSRTGLSVTGELFF. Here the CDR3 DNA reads TGCGCCAGCAGCCGGACAGGTCTATCCGTCACCGGGGAGCTGTTTTTT. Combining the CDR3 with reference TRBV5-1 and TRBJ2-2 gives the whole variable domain KAGVTQTPRYLIKTRGQQVTLSCSPISGHRSVSWYQQTPGQGLQFLFEYFSETQRNKGNFPGRFSGRQFSNSRSEMNVSTLELGDSALYLCASSRTGLSVTGELFFGEGSRLTVL.

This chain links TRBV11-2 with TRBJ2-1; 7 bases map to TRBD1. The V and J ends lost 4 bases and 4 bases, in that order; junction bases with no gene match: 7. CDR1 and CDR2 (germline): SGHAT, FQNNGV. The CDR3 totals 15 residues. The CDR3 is CASSSSGTVYNEQFF. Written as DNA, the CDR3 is TGTGCCAGCAGCTCCTCCGGGACAGTTTACAATGAGCAGTTCTTC. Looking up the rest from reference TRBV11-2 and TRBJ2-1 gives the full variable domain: EAGVAQSPRYKIIEKRQSVAFWCNPISGHATLYWYQQILGQGPKLLIQFQNNGVVDDSQLPKDRFSAERLKGVDSTLKIQPAKLEDSAVYLCASSSSGTVYNEQFFGPGTRLTVL.

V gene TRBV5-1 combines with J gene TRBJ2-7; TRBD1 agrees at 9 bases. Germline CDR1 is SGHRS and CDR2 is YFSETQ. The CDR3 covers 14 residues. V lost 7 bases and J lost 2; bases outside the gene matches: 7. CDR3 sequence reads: CASSATGGPYEQYF. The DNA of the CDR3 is TGCGCCAGCTCGGCGACAGGGGGGCCCTACGAGCAGTACTTC.

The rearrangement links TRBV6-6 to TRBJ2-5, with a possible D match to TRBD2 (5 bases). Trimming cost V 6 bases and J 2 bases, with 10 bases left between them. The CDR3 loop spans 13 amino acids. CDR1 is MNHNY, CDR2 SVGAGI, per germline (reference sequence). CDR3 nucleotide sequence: TGTGCCAGCAGGGAGGTGGGGCAAGAGACCCAGTACTTC. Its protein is CASREVGQETQYF.

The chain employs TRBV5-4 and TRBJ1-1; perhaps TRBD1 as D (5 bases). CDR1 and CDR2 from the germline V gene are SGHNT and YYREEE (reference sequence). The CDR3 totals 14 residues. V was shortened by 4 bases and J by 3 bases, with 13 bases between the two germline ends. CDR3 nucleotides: TGTGCCAGCAGCGCCGACAGAGCGGACACTGAAGCTTTCTTT. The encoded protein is CASSADRADTEAFF.

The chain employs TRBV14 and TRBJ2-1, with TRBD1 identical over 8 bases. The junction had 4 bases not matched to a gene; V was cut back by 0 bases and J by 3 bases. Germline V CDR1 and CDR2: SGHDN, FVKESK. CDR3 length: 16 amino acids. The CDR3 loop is CASSQDPRGLYNEQFF. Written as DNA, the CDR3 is TGTGCCAGCAGCCAAGATCCCAGGGGGCTCTACAATGAGCAGTTCTTC. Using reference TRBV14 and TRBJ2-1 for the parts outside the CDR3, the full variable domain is EAGVTQFPSHSVIEKGQTVTLRCDPISGHDNLYWYRRVMGKEIKFLLHFVKESKQDESGMPNNRFLAERTGGTYSTLKVQPAELEDSGVYFCASSQDPRGLYNEQFFGPGTRLTVL.

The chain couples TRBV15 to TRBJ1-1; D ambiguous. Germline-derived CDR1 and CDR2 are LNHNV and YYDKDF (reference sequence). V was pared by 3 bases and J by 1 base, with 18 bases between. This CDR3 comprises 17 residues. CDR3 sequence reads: CATSSVEVGDPNTEAFF. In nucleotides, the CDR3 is TGTGCCACCAGCAGCGTTGAAGTGGGCGATCCGAACACTGAAGCTTTCTTT.

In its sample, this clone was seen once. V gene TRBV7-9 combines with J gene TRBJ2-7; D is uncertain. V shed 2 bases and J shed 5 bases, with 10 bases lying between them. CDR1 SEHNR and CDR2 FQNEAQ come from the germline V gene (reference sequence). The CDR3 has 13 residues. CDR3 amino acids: CASSLLSTHEQYF. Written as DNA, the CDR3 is TGTGCCAGCAGCTTACTATCGACTCACGAGCAGTACTTC.

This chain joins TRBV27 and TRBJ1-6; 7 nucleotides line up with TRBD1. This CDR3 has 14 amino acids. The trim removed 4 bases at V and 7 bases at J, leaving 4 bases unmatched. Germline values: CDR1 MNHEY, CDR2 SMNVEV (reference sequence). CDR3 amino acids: CASSSGQANSPLHF. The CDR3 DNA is TGTGCCAGCAGTTCAGGACAGGCCAATTCACCCCTCCACTTT.

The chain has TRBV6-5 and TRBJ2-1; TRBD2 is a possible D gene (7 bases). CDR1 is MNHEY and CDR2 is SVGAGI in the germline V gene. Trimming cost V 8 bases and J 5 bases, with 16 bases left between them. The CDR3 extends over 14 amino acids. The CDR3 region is CASQRGAGHNEQFF. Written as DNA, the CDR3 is TGTGCCAGCCAACGGGGGGCGGGCCACAATGAGCAGTTCTTC.